This T cell receptor beta chain is from a study of blood T cell repertoires in COVID-19 (dated by TCRdb to 2018 to 2020). With regard to the full study: Samples covering the acute and convalescent phases of COVID-19 were provided by collaborators in the United States, Italy and Spain. The samples were drawn from two sources: the first 160 participants of the ongoing ImmuneRACE study, and fewer than 1,500 subjects contributed by 6 global collaborators. The repertoires were released in a freely available public database intended as a resource for research on the immune response to SARS-CoV-2. Deeply sampled blood TCRbeta repertoires from subjects exposed to, actively infected with, or recovered from COVID-19 were included in the dataset. The material from the prospective study consisted of cDNA or gDNA derived from T cells, B-cell-depleted T cells, or PBMCs. Where available, HLA class I and class II types were obtained from metadata supplied by the sample provider rather than from assay-based typing. A de-identified subject ID, COVID-19 status, age in years and sex were almost always included in the sample metadata.

In Seattle, one collaborating source enrolled patients while the infection was active and tracked those patients longitudinally over the course of disease. Each collaborating institution followed its own protocols to collect whole blood in K2EDTA tubes. For TCRbeta analysis, collaborators shipped samples as frozen whole blood, isolated PBMCs, or DNA extracted from either of those sample types. Notes on this clone: The target of this receptor is not known. Within one base of it there is no much larger clone, and no base qualities were kept.

The immunoSEQ Assay, a bias-controlled multiplex PCR, was used to amplify TCRbeta CDR3 regions from genomic DNA. Processing in the source paper ran as follows. Nucleated cell counts per sample were estimated from amplification of reference gene primers within the assay. To quantify the absolute abundance of each unique TCRbeta CDR3 rearrangement, sequence reads were collapsed and filtered. For each sample, productive Simpson clonality was calculated as the square root of Simpson's diversity index over productive rearrangements. The source is immuneACCESS, and TCRdb retained only in-frame sequences with V and J called. Part of the clones is not carried over; for the studies checked, unresolved V genes explain less than half of this, and the remainder is unexplained. V, J and clone size reflect that table, while D and trimming were determined from the DNA. Present in this sample are 200,000 to 300,000 clones, 85% of which were seen just once. Jointly, the top ten make up roughly 5% of the sample.

Study-wide conclusions, independent of this receptor: The quantity of clinical and demographic metadata differed by source and by participant and was supplied without curation.

The V end gives up 3 bases and the J end 3 bases, leaving 7 bases in the junction not matched to a gene. The germline V gene (reference sequence) gives CDR1 as LGHDT and CDR2 as YNNKEL. The CDR3 runs 16 amino acids, cysteine and phenylalanine included. Just the 48-base CDR3 DNA is kept, in frame starting at base 1. Source material: peripheral blood. The chain joins TRBV3-1 (or the pseudogene TRBV3-2) to TRBJ2-7; TRBD1 lines up with 11 middle nucleotides. The clonotype comes from a man between 50 and 59 years old with COVID-19, enrolled during active disease. The CDR3 region has the sequence CASSHSSGTGGYEQYF. At the DNA level, the sequence is TGTGCCAGCAGCCACTCTTCCGGGACAGGGGGCTACGAGCAGTACTTC.